This is a list of T cell receptor beta chains from one sample in a study of Ad26.COV2.S vaccination and SARS-CoV-2 variants. Only in-frame clones appear in the TCRdb table, and some are missing; sequencing was by immunoSEQ multiplex PCR. The table has over 110,000 clones, around 86% seen once; the top ten hold 4% to 6%. The sample consisted of peripheral blood, taken after recovery from COVID-19. The receptors originated from a human donor who had recovered from COVID-19. The CDR3 runs from the conserved cysteine through the conserved F or W. Each record gives: D gene, V gene, CDR3 protein. The D gene is left open where the match is weak.

NA TRBV5-1 CASSYFRRTEAFF
TRBD1 TRBV2 CASRRTGLNTEAFF
NA TRBV28 CASSPAGNYGYTF
NA TRBV19 CASRDRGEQYF
NA TRBV6-5 CASSFQGLNTEAFF
TRBD1 TRBV28 CASSMDRGGTEAFF
NA TRBV19 CAIQGNYGYTF
NA TRBV4-3 CASSQDGRAGELFF
NA TRBV6-1 CASSEGFGGINEKLFF
NA TRBV7-9 CASSLPTWQYYGYTF